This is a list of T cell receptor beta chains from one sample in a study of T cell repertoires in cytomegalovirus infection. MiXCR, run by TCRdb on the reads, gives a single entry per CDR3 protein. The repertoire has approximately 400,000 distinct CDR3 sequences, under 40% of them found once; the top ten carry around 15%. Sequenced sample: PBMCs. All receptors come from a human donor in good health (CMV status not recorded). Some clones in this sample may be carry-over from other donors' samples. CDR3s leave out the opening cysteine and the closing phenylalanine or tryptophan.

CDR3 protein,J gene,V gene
ASSIRGVGTEAF,TRBJ1-1,TRBV19
ASSAAGNGYT,TRBJ1-2,TRBV25-1
ASSLGQGLDEQF,TRBJ2-1,TRBV27
ASSLTKGDQPQH,TRBJ1-5,TRBV7-2
ASKLKGPTYNEQF,TRBJ2-1,TRBV19
ASSLVVSPGELF,TRBJ2-2,TRBV5-6
ASTNRGAGGTGELF,TRBJ2-2,TRBV19
ASSSQLAGYANEQF,TRBJ2-1,TRBV11-2
ATATRQSRSGNTIY,TRBJ1-3,TRBV19
ASSLHGAAGETQY,TRBJ2-5,TRBV7-7
ASSSPTGYNSPLH,TRBJ1-6,TRBV12-3/TRBV12-4
SATDSKDSYEQY,TRBJ2-7,TRBV20-1
ASSQDFGSSGNTIY,TRBJ1-3,TRBV4-3
ASSLFDNYNEQF,TRBJ2-1,TRBV7-9
SARWGAGNTEAF,TRBJ1-1,TRBV20-1
ASSYLGGANTEAF,TRBJ1-1,TRBV6-5
ASSLRPGSETQY,TRBJ2-5,TRBV7-2
ASSPGTPDQPQH,TRBJ1-5,TRBV7-2
ASSQRGSADREHF,TRBJ2-1,TRBV7-9
ASTSQGLVYNEQF,TRBJ2-1,TRBV7-8
ASSQQGSTYNEQF,TRBJ2-1,TRBV19
ASSGGHYGYT,TRBJ1-2,TRBV25-1
ASSQDGMLREQY,TRBJ2-7,TRBV4-1
ASSQRTGNEQY,TRBJ2-7,TRBV5-5
ASSQGDSLNLYNEQF,TRBJ2-1,TRBV4-1
ASSLEARDEQF,TRBJ2-1,TRBV7-2
ASSMGVTGELF,TRBJ2-2,TRBV11-2
ASSYSIYGTGYEAF,TRBJ1-1,TRBV6-2/TRBV6-3
AAGDGVGTEAF,TRBJ1-1,TRBV19